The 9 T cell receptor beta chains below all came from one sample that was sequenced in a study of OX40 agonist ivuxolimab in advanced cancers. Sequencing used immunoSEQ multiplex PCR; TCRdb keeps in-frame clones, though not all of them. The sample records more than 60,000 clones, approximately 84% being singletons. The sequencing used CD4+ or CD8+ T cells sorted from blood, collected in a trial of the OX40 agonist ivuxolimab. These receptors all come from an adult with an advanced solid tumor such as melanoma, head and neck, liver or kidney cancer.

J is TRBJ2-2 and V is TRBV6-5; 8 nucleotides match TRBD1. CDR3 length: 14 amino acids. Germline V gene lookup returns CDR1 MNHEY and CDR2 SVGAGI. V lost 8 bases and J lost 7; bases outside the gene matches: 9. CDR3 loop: CASRATGGNGELFF. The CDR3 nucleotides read TGTGCCAGCCGTGCTACAGGGGGTAACGGGGAGCTGTTTTTT.

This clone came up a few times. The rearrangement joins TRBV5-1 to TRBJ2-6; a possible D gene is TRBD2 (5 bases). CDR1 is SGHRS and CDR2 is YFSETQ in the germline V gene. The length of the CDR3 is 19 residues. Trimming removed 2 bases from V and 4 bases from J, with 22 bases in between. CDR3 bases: TGCGCCAGCAGCTTTAGCAGCCAAGGCCTTACGGGAGGGGCCAACGTCCTGACTTTC. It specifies CASSFSSQGLTGGANVLTF.

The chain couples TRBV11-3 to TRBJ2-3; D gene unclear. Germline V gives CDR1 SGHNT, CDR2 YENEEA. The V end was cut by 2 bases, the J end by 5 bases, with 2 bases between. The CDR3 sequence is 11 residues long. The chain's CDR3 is CASSLKDTQYF. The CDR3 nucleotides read TGTGCCAGCAGCTTAAAAGATACGCAGTATTTT. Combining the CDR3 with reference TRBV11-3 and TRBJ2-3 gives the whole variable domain EAGVVQSPRYKIIEKKQPVAFWCNPISGHNTLYWYLQNLGQGPELLIRYENEEAVDDSQLPKDRFSAERLKGVDSTLKIQPAELGDSAVYLCASSLKDTQYFGPGTRLTVL.

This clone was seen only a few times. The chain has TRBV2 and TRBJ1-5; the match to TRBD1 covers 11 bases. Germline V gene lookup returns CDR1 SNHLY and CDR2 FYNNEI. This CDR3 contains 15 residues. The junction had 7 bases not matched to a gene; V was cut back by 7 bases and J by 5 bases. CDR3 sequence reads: CASTPGTGGDQPQHF. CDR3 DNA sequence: TGTGCCAGCACCCCGGGGACAGGGGGGGATCAGCCCCAGCATTTT.

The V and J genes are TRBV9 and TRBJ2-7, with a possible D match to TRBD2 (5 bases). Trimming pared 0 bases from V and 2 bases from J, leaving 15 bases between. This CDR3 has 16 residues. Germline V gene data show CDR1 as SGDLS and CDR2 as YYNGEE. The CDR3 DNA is TGTGCCAGCAGCGTAGTGGGGAGTAGTCCCCCCTACGAGCAGTACTTC. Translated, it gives CASSVVGSSPPYEQYF.

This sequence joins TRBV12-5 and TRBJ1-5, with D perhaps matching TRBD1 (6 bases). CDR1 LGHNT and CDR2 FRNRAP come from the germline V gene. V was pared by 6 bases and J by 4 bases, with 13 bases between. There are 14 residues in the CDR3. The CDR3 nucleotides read TGTGCTAGTGGGGTCCAGGGGTGGAATCAGCCCCAGCATTTT. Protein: CASGVQGWNQPQHF.

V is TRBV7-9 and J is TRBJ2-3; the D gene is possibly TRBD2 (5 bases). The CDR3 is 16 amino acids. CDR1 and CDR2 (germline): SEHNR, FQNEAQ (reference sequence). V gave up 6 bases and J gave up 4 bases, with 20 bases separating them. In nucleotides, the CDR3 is TGTGCCAGCAGTCCCTCGGCGCGGGTAGCGTCAGATACGCAGTATTTT. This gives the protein CASSPSARVASDTQYF. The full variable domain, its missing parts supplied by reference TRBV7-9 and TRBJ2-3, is DTGVSQNPRHKITKRGQNVTFRCDPISEHNRLYWYRQTLGQGPEFLTYFQNEAQLEKSRLLSDRFSAERPKGSFSTLEIQRTEQGDSAMYLCASSPSARVASDTQYFGPGTRLTVL.

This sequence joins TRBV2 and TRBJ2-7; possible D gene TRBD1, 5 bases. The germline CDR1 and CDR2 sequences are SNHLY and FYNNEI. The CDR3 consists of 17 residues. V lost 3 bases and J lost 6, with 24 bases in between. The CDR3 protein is CASSDDGAPFPRAEQYF. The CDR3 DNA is TGTGCCAGCAGTGATGACGGAGCCCCGTTCCCCAGGGCCGAGCAGTACTTC.

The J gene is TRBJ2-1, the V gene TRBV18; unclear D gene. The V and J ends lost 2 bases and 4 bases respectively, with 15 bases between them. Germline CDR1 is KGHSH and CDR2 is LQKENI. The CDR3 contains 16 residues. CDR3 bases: TGTGCCAGCTCACCAAATCTCGGCACTTTTTACAATGAGCAGTTCTTC. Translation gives CASSPNLGTFYNEQFF.